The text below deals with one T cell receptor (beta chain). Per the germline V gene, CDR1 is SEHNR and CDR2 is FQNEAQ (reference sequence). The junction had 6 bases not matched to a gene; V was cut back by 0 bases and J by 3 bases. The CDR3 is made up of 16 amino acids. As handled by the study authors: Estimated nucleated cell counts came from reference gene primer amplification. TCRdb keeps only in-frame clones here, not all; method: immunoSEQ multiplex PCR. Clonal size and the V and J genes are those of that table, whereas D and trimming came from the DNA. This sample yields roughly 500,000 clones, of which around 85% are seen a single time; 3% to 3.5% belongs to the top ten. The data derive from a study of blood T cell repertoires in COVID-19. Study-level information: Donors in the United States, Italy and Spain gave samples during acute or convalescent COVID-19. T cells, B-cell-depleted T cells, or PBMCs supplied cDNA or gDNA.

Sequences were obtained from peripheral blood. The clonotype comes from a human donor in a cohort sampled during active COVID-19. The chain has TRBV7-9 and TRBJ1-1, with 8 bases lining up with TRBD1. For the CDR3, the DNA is TGTGCCAGCAGCTTAGCGCGGACAGGGCCCGACACTGAAGCTTTCTTT. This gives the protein CASSLARTGPDTEAFF.